The following is a TCR beta chain sequence with its context. This clone was detected only a few times. This receptor's antigen is unknown. No base quality information exists; no much larger clone differs at one position. The data originate from a study of CD8+ T cells in alopecia areata (dated by TCRdb to the late 2010s). Turning to the overall study: The treated patients took part in an open-label pilot trial in which moderate-to-severe alopecia areata was treated with oral tofacitinib at 5 to 10 mg twice daily. TCRbeta CDR3 regions were amplified by immunoSEQ multiplex PCR using 35 Vbeta forward and 13 Jbeta reverse primers. RNA was obtained with the PAXgene miRNA kit for fixed scalp, the miRNeasy kit for PBMCs, and the RNeasy kit for mouse skin. Scalp clonality was compared among normal scalp (n=4), patchy alopecia areata scalp (n=8), and alopecia totalis/universalis scalp (n=8). Disease severity in treated patients was measured with the SALT score, which quantifies the percentage of affected scalp surface area. Biopsies were taken from tofacitinib-treated patients at baseline and at 4 and 24 weeks of treatment, and a later scalp biopsy was taken in several of the tofacitinib-treated patients. Human TCRbeta sequencing covered scalp tissue and sorted CD4+ and CD8+ peripheral blood T cells from patchy and totalis/universalis alopecia areata patients and healthy controls. To study T cell clonal expansion in alopecia areata, the researchers applied high-throughput TCRbeta sequencing to both the C3H/HeJ mouse model and human patients. Tofacitinib was given for 6 to 18 months, followed by 6 months of follow-up off drug to assess delayed response and recurrence.

Study-level results and caveats: Unlike mouse skin, which is dominated by gammadelta T cells, normal human skin has resident alphabeta T cells that are also sequenced, and this complicates analysis of the scalp TCR repertoire. Many expanded lesional clones persisted in scalp and blood during tofacitinib treatment, which may partly explain relapse after stopping treatment. The treated cohort was small, with a single nonresponder, so links between baseline CD8+ expansion and response need larger studies. Tofacitinib significantly lowered scalp clonality and the number of expanded CD8+ clones among the top 100 scalp clones. Compared with normal scalp, lesional scalp, particularly in alopecia totalis/universalis, had higher clonality and more expanded CD8+ clones, which suggests antigenic drive. Shared TCR sequences between patients were less evident than in mice, which may be partly attributable to HLA diversity in the patient population.

The method behind the library was the immunoSEQ multiplex PCR assay. For TCR sequencing, RNA was extracted from every sample and reverse transcribed into cDNA to serve as template. SuperScript III was used to make first-strand cDNA, primed with a 2:1 mix of oligo-dT and random hexamers. Amplification bias was assessed with a synthetic immune receptor repertoire, and residual bias was removed computationally. The published analysis was carried out like this. Raw reads were preprocessed for error removal, and CDR3 was defined according to IMGT conventions as running from the conserved cysteine to phenylalanine. Clonality was computed as 1 minus the Shannon entropy, with the entropy normalized by log2 of the number of productive unique TCRs. Scalp TCRbeta sequences were cross-referenced with sorted blood CD4 and CD8 repertoires so that the CD4 or CD8 identity of scalp clones could be inferred. Held by TCRdb, this immuneACCESS table contains in-frame sequences only and omits some clones. Under half of the omission traces to an unresolved V gene where checked; the cause of the rest is unknown. D and trimming come from the DNA, and the V and J calls and clone size come from that table. Present in this sample are about 180,000 clones, 51% of which were seen just once. Together, the top ten hold around 10% of the sample.

The treatment or condition label for this specimen denotes: oral pan-JAK inhibitor, 5-10 mg twice daily. From alopecia areata patients, peripheral blood was collected along with lesional scalp punch biopsies. PBMCs were isolated by density centrifugation and stained for CD3, CD4 and CD8, and CD4+ and CD8+ T cells were sorted on a FACSAria. At the junction V is shortened by 0 bases and J by 2 bases, with 10 bases in between. Reading from cysteine to phenylalanine, the CDR3 counts 16 amino acids. CDR3 DNA only is kept here, 48 bases in frame from base 1. The V and J genes are TRBV23-1 and TRBJ1-4; too little of a D gene remains to name it. TRBV23-1 is an ORF, and what it does is uncertain. The TCR comes from a human donor with alopecia areata. Sequences were derived from CD8+ T cells sorted from blood, sampled at week 52, from a patient treated with tofacitinib. The DNA sequence reads TGCGCCAGCAGTCAATCTCAATATGCTACTAATGAAAAACTGTTTTTT. It specifies CASSQSQYATNEKLFF.